The 20 T cell receptor beta chains listed next were all sequenced from one sample in a study of blood T cell repertoires in COVID-19. Some clones are missing from TCRdb's copy, which holds only in-frame ones; the method was immunoSEQ multiplex PCR. The sample yields some 370,000 clones, almost 90% seen once. Sequencing was done on a sample of peripheral blood. These receptor sequences come from a man between 18 and 35 years old with active or convalescent COVID-19.

This rearrangement joins TRBV4-1 to TRBJ2-2, with 8 bases lining up with TRBD1. Germline V gene lookup returns CDR1 MGHRA and CDR2 YSYEKL. The CDR3 totals 17 residues. The trim removed 7 bases at V and 6 bases at J, leaving 16 bases unmatched. The CDR3 here is CASTPLDRADQSGELFF. Here the CDR3 DNA reads TGCGCCAGCACCCCTTTGGACAGGGCGGACCAGTCCGGGGAGCTGTTTTTT.

This clone has only a few counts. The chain has TRBV4-2 and TRBJ2-3; TRBD1 matches at 9 bases. V lost 0 bases to trimming and J lost 2 bases; unmatched junction nucleotides: 6. The CDR3 extends over 17 amino acids. Germline V gives CDR1 LGHNA, CDR2 YNFKEQ. The CDR3 nucleotides are TGTGCCAGCAGCCAAGACGGGACAGGGACTACCACAGATACGCAGTATTTT. Its protein is CASSQDGTGTTTDTQYF.

V usage is TRBV19 and J usage is TRBJ1-2; D might be TRBD1 (6 bases). Germline-derived CDR1 and CDR2 are LNHDA and SQIVND (reference sequence). CDR3 length equals 14 residues. V was shortened by 5 bases and J by 7 bases, with 17 bases between the two germline ends. CDR3 sequence reads: CASSLPGGASGYTF. DNA of the CDR3: TGTGCCAGTAGTTTGCCGGGGGGCGCAAGTGGCTACACCTTC.

This chain connects TRBV29-1 to TRBJ2-7; 10 bases agree with TRBD1. Trimming took 4 bases from V and 3 from J; bases not matched to a gene: 9. Looked up from germline, CDR1 is SQVTM and CDR2 is ANQGSEA. The CDR3 consists of 15 residues. This chain's CDR3 is CSVGGGQGTFYEQYF. The CDR3 coding sequence is TGCAGCGTTGGGGGGGGACAGGGGACCTTCTACGAGCAGTACTTC.

This clone was detected only once. The rearrangement joins TRBV9 to TRBJ2-5; 7 bases agree with TRBD2. Unmatched junction bases numbered 13, after V lost 4 bases and J lost 7 bases. This CDR3 is built from 15 residues. Germline CDR1 is SGDLS and CDR2 is YYNGEE. CDR3 region: CASSPSGVTRGTQYF. CDR3 sequence (DNA): TGTGCCAGCAGCCCGAGCGGGGTGACTAGGGGGACCCAGTACTTC.

The chain combines TRBV15 with TRBJ2-1, with a possible D match to TRBD2 (6 bases). V was pared by 0 bases and J by 0 bases, with 12 bases between. Germline V gene sequence: CDR1 LNHNV, CDR2 YYDKDF (reference sequence). This CDR3 has 17 residues. Here the CDR3 reads CATSRDLGGASYNEQFF. The CDR3 DNA reads as TGTGCCACCAGCAGAGATTTGGGGGGAGCCTCCTACAATGAGCAGTTCTTC. Full variable domain (outside the CDR3, taken from reference TRBV15 and TRBJ2-1): DAMVIQNPRYQVTQFGKPVTLSCSQTLNHNVMYWYQQKSSQAPKLLFHYYDKDFNNEADTPDNFQSRRPNTSFCFLDIRSPGLGDTAMYLCATSRDLGGASYNEQFFGPGTRLTVL.

The chain has TRBV25-1 and TRBJ1-2, with D maybe TRBD1 (5 bases). In germline, CDR1 is MGHDK, CDR2 SYGVNS. This CDR3 is built from 14 residues. V lost 1 base to trimming and J lost 2 bases, with 8 bases between them. CDR3: CASSEFGGNYGYTF. For the CDR3, the DNA is TGTGCCAGCAGTGAATTCGGGGGAAACTATGGCTACACCTTC.

The chain couples TRBV5-6 to TRBJ2-1; weak D call: TRBD2 (5 bases). The CDR3 runs to 14 residues. Trimming cost V 0 bases and J 9 bases, with 13 bases left between them. Germline V CDR1 and CDR2: SGHDT, YYEEEE. The CDR3 region is CASSLGRGRGEQFF. CDR3 in DNA: TGTGCCAGCAGCTTGGGTCGCGGTCGGGGTGAGCAGTTCTTC.

The CDR3 sequence: CASSLPIQSSGNTIYF. For the CDR3, the DNA is TGTGCCAGCAGTTTGCCGATACAGAGCTCTGGAAACACCATATATTTT. J is TRBJ1-3 and V is TRBV28, with D unresolved. Trimming left V 3 bases short and J 0 bases short, with 12 bases between. This CDR3 is 16 amino acids long. Germline loops: CDR1 MDHEN, CDR2 SYDVKM. Based on the CDR3 plus reference TRBV28 and TRBJ1-3, the full variable domain is DVKVTQSSRYLVKRTGEKVFLECVQDMDHENMFWYRQDPGLGLRLIYFSYDVKMKEKGDIPEGYSVSREKKERFSLILESASTNQTSMYLCASSLPIQSSGNTIYFGEGSWLTVV.

The V and J genes are TRBV9 and TRBJ1-3; D remains unclear. The germline V gene has CDR1 SGDLS and CDR2 YYNGEE. This CDR3 has 16 amino acids. V lost 3 bases and J lost 0, with 13 bases in between. CDR3 region: CASSGGSQSSGNTIYF. In DNA form, the CDR3 reads TGTGCCAGCAGCGGAGGGTCCCAGAGCTCTGGAAACACCATATATTTT.

V gene TRBV4-1 combines with J gene TRBJ2-1; D might be TRBD1 (7 bases). V lost 0 bases and J 8 bases, leaving 17 bases between the germline ends. The CDR3 loop spans 16 amino acids. The V gene's germline CDR1 is MGHRA and CDR2 YSYEKL. For the CDR3, the DNA is TGCGCCAGCAGCCAAGAGGCGCAGGGGGGAGGCCATGAGCAGTTCTTC. Translated: CASSQEAQGGGHEQFF.

The chain uses TRBV6-1 and TRBJ2-7; 7 bases map to TRBD1. The germline gives CDR1 MNHNS, CDR2 SASEGT. CDR3 length: 14 amino acids. V shed 3 bases, J shed 3 bases, and the junction held 5 bases outside the gene matches. CDR3 in amino acids: CASSENRGNYEQYF. DNA of the CDR3: TGTGCCAGCAGTGAGAACAGGGGTAACTACGAGCAGTACTTC.

The chain carries TRBV7-7 and TRBJ1-6, with D perhaps TRBD1 (5 bases). The CDR3 consists of 13 residues. The V end was cut by 5 bases, the J end by 9 bases, with 11 bases between. Germline V gives CDR1 SSHAT, CDR2 FNYEAQ (reference sequence). The CDR3: CASSPGTGSPLHF. DNA of the CDR3: TGTGCCAGCAGCCCGGGGACTGGTTCACCCCTCCACTTT.

The rearrangement joins TRBV6-6 to TRBJ2-7; no clear D. This CDR3 is 14 amino acids long. Germline values: CDR1 MNHNY, CDR2 SVGAGI (reference sequence). Trimming stripped 1 base from V and 0 bases from J, with 7 bases between. CDR3 loop: CASSYLQSSYEQYF. The DNA for the CDR3 is TGTGCCAGCAGTTACTTACAAAGCTCCTACGAGCAGTACTTC.

Here the CDR3 DNA reads TGTGCCAGCAGTCCGGGGACAGGGGACCCCTCCTACGAGCAGTACTTC. Translating gives CASSPGTGDPSYEQYF. The chain employs TRBV27 and TRBJ2-7, with 10 bases fitting TRBD1. Looked up from germline, CDR1 is MNHEY and CDR2 is SMNVEV (reference sequence). The CDR3 consists of 16 residues. Trimming took 5 bases from V and 0 from J; bases not matched to a gene: 7.

The table lists this clone with a count of one. The chain combines TRBV30 with TRBJ1-5; tentatively, D is TRBD1 (5 bases). Germline V gene lookup returns CDR1 GTSNPN and CDR2 SVGIG (reference sequence). CDR3 length: 13 residues. V gave up 3 bases and J gave up 10 bases, with 16 bases separating them. Written as DNA, the CDR3 is TGTGCCTGGAGAAACCAAGTGACAGATCCCCAGCATTTT. Encoded protein: CAWRNQVTDPQHF.

This clone has only a few counts. The V call is TRBV24-1, the J call TRBJ1-2; no definite D call. The V end was cut by 3 bases, the J end by 8 bases, with 12 bases between. This CDR3 has 13 residues. Germline lookup yields CDR1 KGHDR and CDR2 SFDVKD. CDR3 protein: CATSDLQAQGYTF. CDR3 nucleotides: TGTGCCACCAGTGATCTCCAGGCACAAGGCTACACCTTC.

Here the CDR3 DNA reads TGTGCCAGCAGCGAAGACAGTCTTCCTGGAAACACCATATATTTT. Translated: CASSEDSLPGNTIYF. V usage is TRBV9 and J usage is TRBJ1-3; a possible D gene is TRBD1 (5 bases). V shed 3 bases and J shed 2 bases, with 12 bases lying between them. The CDR3 is made up of 15 amino acids. CDR1 is SGDLS and CDR2 is YYNGEE in the germline V gene.

This sequence joins TRBV7-2 and TRBJ1-3; 7 nucleotides match TRBD1. The CDR3 totals 15 residues. The V gene's germline CDR1 is SGHTA and CDR2 FQGNSA. V was clipped by 4 bases and J by 4 bases; unmatched bases: 7. As DNA, the CDR3 is TGTGCCAGCAGCTGGAACAGGGGTTCAGGAAACACCATATATTTT. It codes for CASSWNRGSGNTIYF.

V and J are TRBV21-1 and TRBJ2-7; the table's D call, TRBD1, was not checked against the DNA. TRBV21-1 is a pseudogene. The CDR3 sequence is 14 residues long. CDR3 DNA sequence: TGTGCCAGCAGCAAAGGGGCTGGCAGCTACGAGCAGTACTTC. Protein sequence: CASSKGAGSYEQYF.